This paragraph covers one TCR beta chain sequence. Its antigen remains unknown. The data stem from a study of cytotoxic CD8 clonotypes in ibrutinib-treated CLL. Study outcomes and limitations: Clonality at baseline surpassed age-matched healthy donors and tracked circulating CD8+ T-cell counts.

Produced via immunoSEQ multiplex PCR; TCRdb's table is partial and in-frame only. Counted here are approximately 84,000 clones, 70% to 80% occurring once; the ten biggest clones make up around 5%. Trimming took 4 bases from V and 4 from J; bases not matched to a gene: 7. The germline gives CDR1 SGHDN, CDR2 FVKESK. This CDR3 comprises 15 residues. The clonotype originates from a human donor with chronic lymphocytic leukemia. Sequences were derived from PBMCs, sampled after 12 months of ibrutinib treatment. The chain uses TRBV14 and TRBJ2-3; TRBD2 agrees at 8 bases. CDR3: CASSPVAGSPDTQYF. The CDR3 bases are TGTGCCAGCAGCCCCGTAGCGGGGTCCCCAGATACGCAGTATTTT.